Presented here are 20 T cell receptor beta chains from one specimen sequenced in a study of blood T cell repertoires in COVID-19. Measured with immunoSEQ multiplex PCR; TCRdb has only the in-frame clones, and not every one. Found here are fewer than 300,000 clones, under 90% of them singletons; the top ten hold approximately 10%. What was sequenced was peripheral blood. The receptors shown here come from a man aged 50 to 59 with COVID-19, enrolled during active disease.

V gene TRBV28 combines with J gene TRBJ2-7; no firm D call. There are 15 residues in the CDR3. Looked up from germline, CDR1 is MDHEN and CDR2 is SYDVKM. Trimming stripped 8 bases from V and 1 base from J, with 18 bases between. The chain's CDR3 is CASLTSGGESYEQYF. CDR3 in DNA: TGTGCCAGCCTAACGAGTGGCGGCGAGTCCTACGAGCAGTACTTC.

The rearrangement links TRBV5-6 to TRBJ2-2, with no clear D. This CDR3 contains 13 residues. Trimming pared 0 bases from V and 4 bases from J, leaving 4 bases between. CDR1 SGHDT and CDR2 YYEEEE come from the germline V gene. The CDR3 DNA reads as TGTGCCAGCAGCTTGGCTGTCACCGGGGAGCTGTTTTTT. Residues: CASSLAVTGELFF.

The gene calls are TRBV2 and TRBJ1-3; D gene uncertain. The V and J ends lost 6 bases and 0 bases respectively, with 15 bases between them. Looked up from germline, CDR1 is SNHLY and CDR2 is FYNNEI. The length of the CDR3 is 16 residues. The CDR3 sequence is CASRPLMDSSGNTIYF. The CDR3 DNA is TGTGCCAGCAGGCCCCTTATGGACTCCTCTGGAAACACCATATATTTT. Based on the CDR3 plus reference TRBV2 and TRBJ1-3, the full variable domain is EPEVTQTPSHQVTQMGQEVILRCVPISNHLYFYWYRQILGQKVEFLVSFYNNEISEKSEIFDDQFSVERPDGSNFTLKIRSTKLEDSAMYFCASRPLMDSSGNTIYFGEGSWLTVV.

V gene TRBV3-1 (or the pseudogene TRBV3-2) combines with J gene TRBJ1-6, with 8 positions matching TRBD1. V trimming: 4 bases; J trimming: 6 bases; junction bases outside the gene matches: 11. This CDR3 contains 17 residues. Per germline, CDR1 LGHDT and CDR2 YNNKEL (reference sequence). The CDR3 bases are TGTGCCAGCAGCCGAACCGGGACAGGAGACCCTAATTCACCCCTCCACTTT. Translated, it gives CASSRTGTGDPNSPLHF.

The genes are TRBV27 and TRBJ1-5, with 9 bases identical to TRBD1. Germline CDR1 is MNHEY and CDR2 is SMNVEV (reference sequence). The CDR3 runs to 15 residues. V lost 10 bases, J lost 0 bases, and 7 bases stayed unmatched. CDR3 DNA sequence: TGTGCCAATTACAGGGGGCCTTATAGCAATCAGCCCCAGCATTTT. It codes for CANYRGPYSNQPQHF.

This clone showed up just a few times. This chain uses TRBV28 with TRBJ1-2; D is unclear. CDR3 length: 15 amino acids. Trimming took off 5 bases at V and 4 bases at J, with 17 bases between the two ends. The germline CDR1 and CDR2 sequences are MDHEN and SYDVKM. DNA of the CDR3: TGTGCCAGCAGTGTCCCCAGCGGGGTCGGCTATGGCTACACCTTC. Its translation is CASSVPSGVGYGYTF.

The rearrangement joins TRBV5-1 to TRBJ2-7; TRBD2 agrees at 14 bases. V gave up 4 bases and J gave up 2 bases; unmatched junction bases: 5. CDR3 size: 16 residues. The germline CDR1 and CDR2 sequences are SGHRS and YFSETQ. CDR3 coding DNA: TGCGCCAGCAGCACGGGACTAGCGGGGGCCGCCTACGAGCAGTACTTC. This sequence encodes CASSTGLAGAAYEQYF.

The CDR3 is CASSLVFGQGASNQPQHF. The CDR3 nucleotides read TGTGCCAGCAGCTTAGTTTTCGGACAGGGGGCAAGCAATCAGCCCCAGCATTTT. The chain recombines TRBV7-8 with TRBJ1-5, with TRBD1 matching 11 bases. This CDR3 has 18 residues. The germline V gene has CDR1 SGHVS and CDR2 FQNEAQ. The V segment lost 1 base and the J segment 1 base; nucleotides outside the gene matches: 6.

This clone was found a few times. This chain joins TRBV7-6 and TRBJ2-2; 8 bases fit TRBD2. The germline CDR1 and CDR2 sequences are SGHVS and FNYEAQ. The CDR3 has 16 amino acids. V lost 1 base and J lost 6; bases outside the gene matches: 7. CDR3 nucleotides: TGTGCCAGCAGCTTAGGTGGCGGGAGGTCTCCCGGGGAGCTGTTTTTT. Amino acids: CASSLGGGRSPGELFF.

This clone was detected once. The gene calls are TRBV15 and TRBJ1-5, with unresolved D. The V gene lost 0 bases and the J gene lost 7 bases, with 10 bases spanning the gap. The germline CDR1 and CDR2 sequences are LNHNV and YYDKDF (reference sequence). This CDR3 comprises 14 residues. The CDR3 is CATSREGGGQPQHF. The CDR3 DNA follows: TGTGCCACCAGCAGAGAAGGAGGAGGGCAGCCCCAGCATTTT. Supplemented by reference TRBV15 and TRBJ1-5, the full variable domain reads DAMVIQNPRYQVTQFGKPVTLSCSQTLNHNVMYWYQQKSSQAPKLLFHYYDKDFNNEADTPDNFQSRRPNTSFCFLDIRSPGLGDTAMYLCATSREGGGQPQHFGDGTRLSIL.

The rearrangement uses TRBV5-1 and TRBJ1-6; 7 nucleotides align to TRBD1. This CDR3 comprises 14 residues. Germline loops: CDR1 SGHRS, CDR2 YFSETQ. J was trimmed by 7 bases and V by 4 bases; bases with no gene match: 5. CDR3 amino acids: CASSGGTENSPLHF. The CDR3 nucleotides read TGCGCCAGCAGCGGGGGGACAGAGAATTCACCCCTCCACTTT.

This CDR3 is CASSGGLAMTDTQYF. The CDR3 nucleotides read TGTGCCAGCAGCGGAGGACTAGCGATGACAGATACGCAGTATTTT. The genes are TRBV5-4 and TRBJ2-3; 9 nucleotides align to TRBD2. Losses at the gene ends were 4 bases for V and 3 bases for J; bases not matched to a gene: 6. Germline assignment: CDR1 SGHNT and CDR2 YYREEE (reference sequence). This CDR3 has 15 amino acids.

The CDR3 bases are TGTGCCAGCAGCCAAGACGGACAGCCAAACACTGAAGCTTTCTTT. Translating it yields CASSQDGQPNTEAFF. V and J are TRBV14 and TRBJ1-1; D may be TRBD1 (6 bases). Germline lookup yields CDR1 SGHDN and CDR2 FVKESK. Trimming shortened V by 0 bases and J by 2 bases, and 10 bases separated the two germline ends. The CDR3 has 15 amino acids. Using reference TRBV14 and TRBJ1-1 for the parts outside the CDR3, the full variable domain is EAGVTQFPSHSVIEKGQTVTLRCDPISGHDNLYWYRRVMGKEIKFLLHFVKESKQDESGMPNNRFLAERTGGTYSTLKVQPAELEDSGVYFCASSQDGQPNTEAFFGQGTRLTVV.

The J gene is TRBJ2-7, the V gene TRBV4-3, with TRBD1 identical over 7 bases. V shed 2 bases, J shed 3 bases, and the junction held 10 bases outside the gene matches. The germline V gene encodes CDR1 LGHNA and CDR2 YSLEER. The CDR3 has 16 residues. CDR3 coding DNA: TGCGCCAGCAGCCAAACTTTCGTGGCAGGGGGCTACGAGCAGTACTTC. Residues: CASSQTFVAGGYEQYF.

The chain joins TRBV6-2 or TRBV6-3 to TRBJ1-5, with D perhaps matching TRBD1 (5 bases). V shed 2 bases and J shed 6 bases, with 14 bases lying between them. The CDR3 length is 15 residues. Germline assignment: CDR1 MNHEY and CDR2 SVGEGT. The CDR3 spells CASSYGGDWFQPQHF. In DNA, the CDR3 is TGTGCCAGCAGTTACGGGGGGGACTGGTTTCAGCCCCAGCATTTT.

This clone was picked up a small number of times. The chain carries TRBV4-2 and TRBJ2-3; 11 bases map to TRBD2. CDR1 is LGHNA and CDR2 is YNFKEQ in the germline V gene. The CDR3 contains 16 residues. After removal of 4 bases from V and 4 bases from J, the junction contained 7 bases not matched to a gene. CDR3 bases: TGTGCCAGCAGCCTTACTAGCGGGGGAAGTTCAGATACGCAGTATTTT. It yields the protein CASSLTSGGSSDTQYF.

This chain uses TRBV19 with TRBJ2-7, with D possibly matching TRBD1 (5 bases). CDR3 size: 14 residues. The germline CDR1 and CDR2 sequences are LNHDA and SQIVND (reference sequence). V lost 8 bases, J lost 2 bases, and 16 bases lay in between. The CDR3 spells CASSHADTTYEQYF. CDR3 DNA sequence: TGTGCCAGTTCACACGCGGACACCACCTACGAGCAGTACTTC.

This chain joins TRBV6-5 and TRBJ1-6, with TRBD1 identical over 7 bases. CDR1 and CDR2 (germline): MNHEY, SVGAGI. V was clipped by 2 bases and J by 9 bases; unmatched bases: 4. This CDR3 spans 14 amino acids. CDR3 coding DNA: TGTGCCAGCAGTTACGGGACAGTGGCTTCACCCCTCCACTTT. Translation gives CASSYGTVASPLHF.

A single count supports this clone. The same CDR3 also results from other DNA sequences found in this sample. J is TRBJ1-2 and V is TRBV7-8; no firm D call. CDR3 length equals 14 residues. Germline V lookup: CDR1 SGHVS, CDR2 FQNEAQ. V was clipped by 0 bases and J by 2 bases, with 7 bases between them. The CDR3 loop reads CASSLAHRNYGYTF. As DNA, the CDR3 is TGTGCCAGCAGCTTAGCCCACAGAAACTATGGCTACACCTTC.

The CDR3: CASSSGWAEETQYF. The CDR3 bases are TGTGCCAGCAGCTCTGGGTGGGCTGAAGAGACCCAGTACTTC. V usage is TRBV6-5 and J usage is TRBJ2-5; no definite D call. The CDR3 is 14 residues long. The germline V gene encodes CDR1 MNHEY and CDR2 SVGAGI. Trimming removed 6 bases at V and 3 bases at J, with 14 bases between.